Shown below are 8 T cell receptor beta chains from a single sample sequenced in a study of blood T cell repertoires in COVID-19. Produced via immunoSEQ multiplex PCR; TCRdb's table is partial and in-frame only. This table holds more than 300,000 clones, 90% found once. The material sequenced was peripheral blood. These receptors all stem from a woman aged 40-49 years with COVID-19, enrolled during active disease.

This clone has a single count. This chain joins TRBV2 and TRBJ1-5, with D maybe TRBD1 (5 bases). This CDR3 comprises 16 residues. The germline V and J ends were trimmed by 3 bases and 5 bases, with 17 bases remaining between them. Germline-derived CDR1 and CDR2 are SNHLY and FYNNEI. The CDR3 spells CASSERNRGGDQPQHF. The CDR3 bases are TGTGCCAGCAGTGAGAGAAACCGGGGGGGGGATCAGCCCCAGCATTTT.

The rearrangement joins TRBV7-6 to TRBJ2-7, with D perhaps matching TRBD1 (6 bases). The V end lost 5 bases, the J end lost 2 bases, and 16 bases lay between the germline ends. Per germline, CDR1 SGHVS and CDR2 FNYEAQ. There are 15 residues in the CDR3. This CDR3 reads CASSPRQAYPYEQYF. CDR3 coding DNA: TGTGCCAGCAGCCCCCGACAGGCCTACCCCTACGAGCAGTACTTC. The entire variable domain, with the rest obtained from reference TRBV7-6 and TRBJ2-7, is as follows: GAGVSQSPRYKVTKRGQDVALRCDPISGHVSLYWYRQALGQGPEFLTYFNYEAQQDKSGLPNDRFSAERPEGSISTLTIQRTEQRDSAMYRCASSPRQAYPYEQYFGPGTRLTVT.

The CDR3 sequence: CSVKRDRGSQPQHF. For the CDR3, the DNA is TGCAGCGTGAAACGGGACAGGGGGAGTCAGCCCCAGCATTTT. V and J are TRBV29-1 and TRBJ1-5, with 11 nucleotides matching TRBD1. V dropped 6 bases and J dropped 6; count of bases not matched to a gene: 7. This CDR3 is 14 amino acids long. The germline V gene has CDR1 SQVTM and CDR2 ANQGSEA.

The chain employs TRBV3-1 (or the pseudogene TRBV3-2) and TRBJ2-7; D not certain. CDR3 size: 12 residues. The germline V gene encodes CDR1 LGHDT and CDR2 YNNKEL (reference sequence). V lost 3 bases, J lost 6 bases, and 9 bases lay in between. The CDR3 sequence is CASSHRRGEQYF. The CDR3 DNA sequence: TGTGCCAGCAGCCATAGGAGAGGCGAGCAGTACTTC.

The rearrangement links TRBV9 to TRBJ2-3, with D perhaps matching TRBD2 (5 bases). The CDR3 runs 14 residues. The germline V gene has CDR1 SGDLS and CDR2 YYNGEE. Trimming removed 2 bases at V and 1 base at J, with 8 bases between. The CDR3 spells CASSVRTGTDTQYF. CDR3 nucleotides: TGTGCCAGCAGCGTTAGGACTGGCACAGATACGCAGTATTTT.

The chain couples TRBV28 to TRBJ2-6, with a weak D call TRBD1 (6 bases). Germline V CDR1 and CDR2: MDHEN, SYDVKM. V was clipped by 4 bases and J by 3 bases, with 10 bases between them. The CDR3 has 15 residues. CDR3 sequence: CASSSWTVGANVLTF. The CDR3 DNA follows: TGTGCCAGCAGTTCCTGGACAGTTGGGGCCAACGTCCTGACTTTC.

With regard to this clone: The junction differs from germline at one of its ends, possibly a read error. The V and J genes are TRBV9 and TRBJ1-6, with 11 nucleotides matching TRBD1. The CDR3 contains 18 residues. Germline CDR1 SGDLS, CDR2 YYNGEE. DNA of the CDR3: TGTGCCGGCAGCGTAGCAGGACAGGGGGCATCCTATAATTCACCCCTCCACTTT. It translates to CAGSVAGQGASYNSPLHF.

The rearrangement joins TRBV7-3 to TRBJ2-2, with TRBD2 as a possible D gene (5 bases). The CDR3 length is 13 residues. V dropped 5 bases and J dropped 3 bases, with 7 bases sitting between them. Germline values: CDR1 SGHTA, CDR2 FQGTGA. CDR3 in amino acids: CASSNGDTGELFF. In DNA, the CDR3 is TGTGCCAGCAGCAACGGGGACACCGGGGAGCTGTTTTTT.